This TCR beta chain came from a study of read filtering for tumor transcriptome and immune sequencing. Overall study results and limits: Correlation between methods rose after single-read clonotypes were removed. The CD138-negative fraction was mixed bone marrow immune cells, not pure T cells.

This CDR3 comprises 18 residues. Germline V gives CDR1 SNHLY, CDR2 FYNNEI. Trimming cost V 1 base and J 2 bases; bases outside gene matches: 9. Every patient had bone marrow sampled while the disease was active. From approximately 400 ng of RNA, a library with molecular barcoded alpha/delta and beta/gamma adaptors was made. MiXCR, applied by TCRdb to the reads, yields one record per CDR3 protein. The sample lists 85,000 to 100,000 distinct CDR3 sequences, roughly 21% occurring once. In the case of this clonotype: The target antigen is unknown.

The sequence was collected from a donor aged 40 or older with multiple myeloma. The chain combines TRBV2 with TRBJ2-3; 10 bases are shared with TRBD2. Sequencing was performed on a population of CD138-negative cells sorted from bone marrow. The DNA for the CDR3 is TGTGCCAGCAGTGAAGGTCTGGTAGCGGGGGGAACCACAGATACGCAGTATTTT. It specifies CASSEGLVAGGTTDTQYF.